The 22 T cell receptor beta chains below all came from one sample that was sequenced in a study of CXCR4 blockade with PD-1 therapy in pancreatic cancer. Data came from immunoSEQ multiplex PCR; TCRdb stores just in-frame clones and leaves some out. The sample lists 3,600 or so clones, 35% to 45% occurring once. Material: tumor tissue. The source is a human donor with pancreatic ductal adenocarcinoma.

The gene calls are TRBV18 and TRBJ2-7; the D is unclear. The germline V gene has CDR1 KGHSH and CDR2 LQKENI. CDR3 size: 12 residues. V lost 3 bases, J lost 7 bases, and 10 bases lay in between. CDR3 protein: CASSPGSGEQYF. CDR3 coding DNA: TGTGCCAGCTCACCCGGGTCTGGGGAGCAGTACTTC.

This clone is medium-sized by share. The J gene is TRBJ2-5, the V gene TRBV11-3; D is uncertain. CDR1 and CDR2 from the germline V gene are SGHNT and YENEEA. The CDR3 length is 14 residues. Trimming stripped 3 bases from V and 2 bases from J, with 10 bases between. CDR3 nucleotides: TGTGCCAGCAGCTTGCGGTTCAGACAAGAGACCCAGTACTTC. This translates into CASSLRFRQETQYF.

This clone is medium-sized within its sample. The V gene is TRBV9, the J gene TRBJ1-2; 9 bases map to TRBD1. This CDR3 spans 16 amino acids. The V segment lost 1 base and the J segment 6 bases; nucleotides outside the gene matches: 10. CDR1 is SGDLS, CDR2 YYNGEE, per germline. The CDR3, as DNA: TGTGCCAGCAGCGTATCTCCGGCCGGGACAGGGAATGGCTACACCTTC. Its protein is CASSVSPAGTGNGYTF.

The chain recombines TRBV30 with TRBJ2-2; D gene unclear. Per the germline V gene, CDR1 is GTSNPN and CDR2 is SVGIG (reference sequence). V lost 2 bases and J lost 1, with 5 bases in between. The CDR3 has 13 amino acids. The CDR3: CAWSLGNTGELFF. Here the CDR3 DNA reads TGTGCCTGGAGTCTAGGGAACACCGGGGAGCTGTTTTTT.

CDR3 in amino acids: CASSQIGTNNQPQHF. In DNA form, the CDR3 reads TGTGCCAGCTCCCAGATCGGGACAAATAATCAGCCCCAGCATTTT. V is TRBV18 and J is TRBJ1-5, with a weak D call TRBD1 (6 bases). Trimming cost V 6 bases and J 4 bases, with 16 bases left between them. CDR3 length: 15 amino acids. Germline CDR1 is KGHSH and CDR2 is LQKENI.

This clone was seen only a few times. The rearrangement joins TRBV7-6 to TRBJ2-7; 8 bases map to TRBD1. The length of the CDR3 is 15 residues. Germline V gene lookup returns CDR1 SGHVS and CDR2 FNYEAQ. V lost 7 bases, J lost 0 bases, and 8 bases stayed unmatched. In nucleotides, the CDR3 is TGTGCCAGCACCACCGGGACAGGCCTCTCCTACGAGCAGTACTTC. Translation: CASTTGTGLSYEQYF.

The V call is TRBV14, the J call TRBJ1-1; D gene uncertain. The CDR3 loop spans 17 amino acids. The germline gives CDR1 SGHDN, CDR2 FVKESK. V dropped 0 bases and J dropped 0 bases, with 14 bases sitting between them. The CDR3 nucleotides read TGTGCCAGCAGCCAAGATCGAAATGTCCGGCTGAACACTGAAGCTTTCTTT. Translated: CASSQDRNVRLNTEAFF.

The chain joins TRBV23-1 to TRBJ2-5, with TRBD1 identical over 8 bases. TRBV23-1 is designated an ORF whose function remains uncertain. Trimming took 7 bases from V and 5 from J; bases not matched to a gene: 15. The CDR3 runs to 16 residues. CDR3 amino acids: CASTERAGGLRETQYF. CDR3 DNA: TGCGCCAGCACCGAACGGGCAGGGGGCCTTAGGGAGACCCAGTACTTC.

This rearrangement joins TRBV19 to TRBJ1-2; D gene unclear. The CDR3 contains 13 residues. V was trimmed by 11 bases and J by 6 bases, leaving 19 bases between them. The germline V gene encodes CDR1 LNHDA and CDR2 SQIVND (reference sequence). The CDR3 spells CAAAESALDGYTF. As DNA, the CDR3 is TGTGCCGCGGCCGAGTCGGCTTTGGATGGCTACACCTTC.

The DNA for the CDR3 is TGTGCCAGCAGCTCCGGACAGGGGCGAACTAATGAAAAACTGTTTTTT. It is translated as CASSSGQGRTNEKLFF. This chain links TRBV11-3 with TRBJ1-4; TRBD1 aligns across 9 bases. This CDR3 comprises 16 residues. J gave up 1 base and V 4 bases, and 4 bases lay outside the gene matches. Germline V CDR1 and CDR2: SGHNT, YENEEA.

For the CDR3, the DNA is TGTGCCAGCAGCTTTTCGGGGGCGAGGAACACTGAAGCTTTCTTT. This codes for CASSFSGARNTEAFF. The rearrangement links TRBV11-3 to TRBJ1-1, with D possibly being TRBD1 (6 bases). CDR3 length: 15 amino acids. Germline-derived CDR1 and CDR2 are SGHNT and YENEEA. V dropped 3 bases and J dropped 1 base, with 12 bases sitting between them.

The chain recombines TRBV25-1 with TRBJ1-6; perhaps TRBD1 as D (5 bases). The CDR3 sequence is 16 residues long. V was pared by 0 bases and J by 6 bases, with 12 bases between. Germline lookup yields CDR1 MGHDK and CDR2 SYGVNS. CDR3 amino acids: CASSEYGGTVNSPLHF. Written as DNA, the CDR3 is TGTGCCAGCAGTGAATATGGGGGAACAGTTAATTCACCCCTCCACTTT.

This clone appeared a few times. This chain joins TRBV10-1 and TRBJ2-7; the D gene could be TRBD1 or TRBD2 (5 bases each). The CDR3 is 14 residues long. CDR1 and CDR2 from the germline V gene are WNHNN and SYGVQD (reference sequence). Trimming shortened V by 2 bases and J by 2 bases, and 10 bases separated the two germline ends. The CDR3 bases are TGCGCCAGCAGTGAGGAGGGGCCTCCCTACGAGCAGTACTTC. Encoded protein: CASSEEGPPYEQYF.

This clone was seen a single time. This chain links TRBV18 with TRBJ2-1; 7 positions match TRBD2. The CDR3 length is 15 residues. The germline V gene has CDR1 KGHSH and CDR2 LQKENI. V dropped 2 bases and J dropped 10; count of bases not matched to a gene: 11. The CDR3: CASSPGSGSKGEQFF. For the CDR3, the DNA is TGTGCCAGCTCACCAGGTAGCGGGTCAAAGGGGGAGCAGTTCTTC.

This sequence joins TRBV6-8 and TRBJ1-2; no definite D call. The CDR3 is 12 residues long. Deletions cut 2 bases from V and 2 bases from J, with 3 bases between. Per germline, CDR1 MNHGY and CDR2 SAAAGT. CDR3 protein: CASSYKNYGYTF. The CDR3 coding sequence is TGTGCCAGCAGTTACAAGAACTATGGCTACACCTTC.

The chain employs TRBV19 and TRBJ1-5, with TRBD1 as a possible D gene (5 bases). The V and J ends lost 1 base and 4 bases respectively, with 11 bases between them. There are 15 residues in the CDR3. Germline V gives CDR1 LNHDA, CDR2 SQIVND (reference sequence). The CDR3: CASSIGRVINQPQHF. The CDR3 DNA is TGTGCCAGTAGTATAGGCAGGGTGATTAATCAGCCCCAGCATTTT.

The CDR3 DNA follows: TGCGCCAGCAGTGACGGCGGGTCAGCTGATACGCAGTATTTT. It specifies CASSDGGSADTQYF. The rearrangement uses TRBV10-1 and TRBJ2-3; weak D call: TRBD2 (5 bases). This CDR3 has 14 amino acids. The V end lost 3 bases, the J end lost 6 bases, and 13 bases lay between the germline ends. Germline V gene data show CDR1 as WNHNN and CDR2 as SYGVQD (reference sequence).

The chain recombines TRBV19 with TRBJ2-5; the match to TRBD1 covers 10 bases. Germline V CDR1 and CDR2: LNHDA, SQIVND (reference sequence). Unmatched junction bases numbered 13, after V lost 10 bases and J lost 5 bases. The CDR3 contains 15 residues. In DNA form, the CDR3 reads TGTGCCACCAGAGAAACGGGACAGGGGCGGGAGACCCAGTACTTC. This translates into CATRETGQGRETQYF.

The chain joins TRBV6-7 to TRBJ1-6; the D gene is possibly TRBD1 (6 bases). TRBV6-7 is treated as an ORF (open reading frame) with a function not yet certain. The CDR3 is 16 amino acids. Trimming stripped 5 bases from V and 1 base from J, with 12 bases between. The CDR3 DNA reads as TGTGCCAGCAGTGAGGGACAAGGGTCCTATAATTCACCCCTCCACTTT. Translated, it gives CASSEGQGSYNSPLHF.

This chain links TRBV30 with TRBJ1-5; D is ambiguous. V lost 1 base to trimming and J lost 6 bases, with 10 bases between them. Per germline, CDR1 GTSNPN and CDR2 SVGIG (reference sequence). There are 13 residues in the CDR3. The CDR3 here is CAWSGSSGQPQHF. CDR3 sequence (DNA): TGTGCCTGGAGTGGCAGCTCCGGTCAGCCCCAGCATTTT.

The CDR3 is CASRDRLRPDKTYEQYF. As DNA, the CDR3 is TGTGCCAGCAGGGACCGACTGAGACCGGACAAGACTTACGAGCAGTACTTC. The chain has TRBV6-8 and TRBJ2-7; perhaps TRBD1 as D (5 bases). The germline CDR1 and CDR2 sequences are MNHGY and SAAAGT. The CDR3 runs to 17 residues. Deletions cut 6 bases from V and 4 bases from J, with 25 bases between.

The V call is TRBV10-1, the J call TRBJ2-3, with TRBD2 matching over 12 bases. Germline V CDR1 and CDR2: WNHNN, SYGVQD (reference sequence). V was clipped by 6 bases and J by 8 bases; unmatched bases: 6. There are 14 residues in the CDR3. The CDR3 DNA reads TGCGCCAGCAGGTCTAGCGGGGGGGCCTCTACGCAGTATTTT. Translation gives CASRSSGGASTQYF.